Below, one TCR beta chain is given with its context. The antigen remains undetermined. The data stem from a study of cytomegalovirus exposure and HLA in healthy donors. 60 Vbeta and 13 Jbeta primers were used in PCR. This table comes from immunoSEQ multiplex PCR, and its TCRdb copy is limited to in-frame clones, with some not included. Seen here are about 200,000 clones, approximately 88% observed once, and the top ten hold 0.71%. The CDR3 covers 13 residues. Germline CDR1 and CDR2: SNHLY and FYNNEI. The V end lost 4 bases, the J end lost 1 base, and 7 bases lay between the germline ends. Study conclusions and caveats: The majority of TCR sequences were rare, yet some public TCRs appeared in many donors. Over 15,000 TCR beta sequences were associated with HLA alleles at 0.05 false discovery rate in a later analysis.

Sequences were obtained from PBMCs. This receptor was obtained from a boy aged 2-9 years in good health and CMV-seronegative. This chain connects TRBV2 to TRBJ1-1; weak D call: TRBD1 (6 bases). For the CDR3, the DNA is TGTGCCAGCAGTGGGGGGCGGAACACTGAAGCTTTCTTT. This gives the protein CASSGGRNTEAFF. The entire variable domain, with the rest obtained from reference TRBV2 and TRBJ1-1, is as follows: EPEVTQTPSHQVTQMGQEVILRCVPISNHLYFYWYRQILGQKVEFLVSFYNNEISEKSEIFDDQFSVERPDGSNFTLKIRSTKLEDSAMYFCASSGGRNTEAFFGQGTRLTVV.